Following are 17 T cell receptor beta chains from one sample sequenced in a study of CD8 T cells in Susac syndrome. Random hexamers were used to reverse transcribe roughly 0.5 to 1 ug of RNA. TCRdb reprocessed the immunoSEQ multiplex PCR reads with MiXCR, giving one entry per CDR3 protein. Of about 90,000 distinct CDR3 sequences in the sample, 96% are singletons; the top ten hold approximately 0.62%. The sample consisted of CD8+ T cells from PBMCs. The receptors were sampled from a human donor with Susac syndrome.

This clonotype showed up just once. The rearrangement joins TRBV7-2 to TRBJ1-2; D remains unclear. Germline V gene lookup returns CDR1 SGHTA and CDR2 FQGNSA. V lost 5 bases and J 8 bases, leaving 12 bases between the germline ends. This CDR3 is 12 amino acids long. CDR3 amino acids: CASSGLSVGYTF. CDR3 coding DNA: TGTGCCAGCAGCGGCTTGAGTGTCGGCTACACCTTC.

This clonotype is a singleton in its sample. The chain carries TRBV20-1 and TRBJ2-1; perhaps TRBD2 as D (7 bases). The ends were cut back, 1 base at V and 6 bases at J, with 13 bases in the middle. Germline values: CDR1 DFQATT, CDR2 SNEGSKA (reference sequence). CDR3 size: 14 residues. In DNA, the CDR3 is TGCAGTGCTAGAGGTCTTCGGGGGGCCAATGAGCAGTTCTTC. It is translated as CSARGLRGANEQFF.

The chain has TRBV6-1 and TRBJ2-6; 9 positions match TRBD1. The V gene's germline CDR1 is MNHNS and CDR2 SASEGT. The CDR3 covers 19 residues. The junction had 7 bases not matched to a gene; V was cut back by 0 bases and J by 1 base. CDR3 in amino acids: CASSEATGGFQSGANVLTF. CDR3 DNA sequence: TGTGCCAGCAGTGAAGCGACAGGGGGGTTCCAATCTGGGGCCAACGTCCTGACTTTC.

CDR3 region: CSVVRLANYGYTF. DNA of the CDR3: TGCAGCGTTGTCCGCTTAGCTAACTATGGCTACACCTTC. The rearrangement uses TRBV29-1 and TRBJ1-2; D is uncertain. This CDR3 contains 13 residues. V lost 4 bases and J 0 bases, leaving 9 bases between the germline ends. Germline CDR1 and CDR2: SQVTM and ANQGSEA.

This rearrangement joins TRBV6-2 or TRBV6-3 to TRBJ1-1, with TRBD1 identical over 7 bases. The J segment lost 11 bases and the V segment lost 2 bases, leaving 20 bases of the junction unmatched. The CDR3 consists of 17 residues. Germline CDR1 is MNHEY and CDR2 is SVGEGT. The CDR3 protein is CASSYGGGSPRREEAFF. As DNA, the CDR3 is TGTGCCAGCAGTTACGGAGGGGGCTCGCCTCGACGCGAAGAGGCTTTCTTT.

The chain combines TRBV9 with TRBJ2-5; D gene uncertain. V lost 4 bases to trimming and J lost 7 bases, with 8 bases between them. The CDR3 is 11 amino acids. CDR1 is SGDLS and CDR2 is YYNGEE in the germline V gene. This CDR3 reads CASSSPGTQYF. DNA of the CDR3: TGTGCCAGCAGCTCCCCGGGGACCCAGTACTTC.

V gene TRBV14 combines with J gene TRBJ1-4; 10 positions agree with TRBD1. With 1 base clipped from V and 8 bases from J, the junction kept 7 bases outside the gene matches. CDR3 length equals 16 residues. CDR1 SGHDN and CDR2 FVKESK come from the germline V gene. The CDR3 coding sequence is TGTGCCAGCAGCCAAGCGGGAGACAGGGGGCGCGAAAAACTGTTTTTT. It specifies CASSQAGDRGREKLFF. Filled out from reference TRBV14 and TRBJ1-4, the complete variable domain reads EAGVTQFPSHSVIEKGQTVTLRCDPISGHDNLYWYRRVMGKEIKFLLHFVKESKQDESGMPNNRFLAERTGGTYSTLKVQPAELEDSGVYFCASSQAGDRGREKLFFGSGTQLSVL.

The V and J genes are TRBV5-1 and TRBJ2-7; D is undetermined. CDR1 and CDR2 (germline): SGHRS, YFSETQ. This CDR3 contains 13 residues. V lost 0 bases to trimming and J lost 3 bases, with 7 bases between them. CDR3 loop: CASSLGSVYEQYF. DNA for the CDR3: TGCGCCAGCAGCTTGGGATCGGTCTACGAGCAGTACTTC.

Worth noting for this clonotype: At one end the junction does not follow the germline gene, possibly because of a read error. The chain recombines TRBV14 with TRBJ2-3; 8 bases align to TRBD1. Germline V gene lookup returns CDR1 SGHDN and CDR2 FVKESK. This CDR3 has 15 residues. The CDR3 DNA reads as TGTGCCAGCAACCAAAGGACAGGGAGCACAGATACGCAGTATTTT. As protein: CASNQRTGSTDTQYF.

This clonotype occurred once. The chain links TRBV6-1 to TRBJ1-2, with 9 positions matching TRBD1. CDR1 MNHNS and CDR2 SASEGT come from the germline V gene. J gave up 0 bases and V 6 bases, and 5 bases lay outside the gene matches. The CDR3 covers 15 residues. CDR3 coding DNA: TGTGCCAGCAGGGAGGGACAGGGCTCTAACTATGGCTACACCTTC. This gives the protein CASREGQGSNYGYTF.

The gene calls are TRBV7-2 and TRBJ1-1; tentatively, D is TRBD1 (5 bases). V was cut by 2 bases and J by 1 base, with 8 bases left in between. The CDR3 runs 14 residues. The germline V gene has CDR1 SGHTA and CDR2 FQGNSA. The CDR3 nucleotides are TGTGCCAGCAGCTTAAGCAGGGCGAACACTGAAGCTTTCTTT. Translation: CASSLSRANTEAFF.

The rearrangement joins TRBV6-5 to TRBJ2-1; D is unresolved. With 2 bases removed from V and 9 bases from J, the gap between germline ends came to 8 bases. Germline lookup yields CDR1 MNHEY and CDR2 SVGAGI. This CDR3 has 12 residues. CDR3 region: CASSYDGGEQFF. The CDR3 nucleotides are TGTGCCAGCAGTTACGACGGCGGTGAGCAGTTCTTC.

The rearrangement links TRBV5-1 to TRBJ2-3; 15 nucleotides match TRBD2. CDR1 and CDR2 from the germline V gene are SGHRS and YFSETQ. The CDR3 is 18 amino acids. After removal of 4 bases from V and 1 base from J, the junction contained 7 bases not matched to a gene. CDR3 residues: CASSHGLAGGRGTDTQYF. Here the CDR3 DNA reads TGCGCCAGCAGCCACGGACTAGCGGGGGGGCGTGGCACAGATACGCAGTATTTT.

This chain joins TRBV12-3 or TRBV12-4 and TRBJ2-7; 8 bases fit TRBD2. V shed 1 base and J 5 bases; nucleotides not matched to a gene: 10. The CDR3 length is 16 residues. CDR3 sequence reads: CASSLGRGATAHEQYF. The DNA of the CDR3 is TGTGCCAGCAGTTTAGGGCGGGGGGCTACCGCCCACGAGCAGTACTTC.

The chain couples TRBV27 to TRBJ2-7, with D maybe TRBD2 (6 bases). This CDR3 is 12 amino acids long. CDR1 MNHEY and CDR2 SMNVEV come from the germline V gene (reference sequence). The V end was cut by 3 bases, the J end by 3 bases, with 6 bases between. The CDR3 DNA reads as TGTGCCAGCAGTTTCGGGGGCTACGAGCAGTACTTC. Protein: CASSFGGYEQYF.

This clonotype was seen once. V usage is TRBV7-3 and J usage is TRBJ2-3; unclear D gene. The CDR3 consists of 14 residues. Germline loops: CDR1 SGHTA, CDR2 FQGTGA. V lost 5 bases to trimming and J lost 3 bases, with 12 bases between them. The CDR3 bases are TGTGCCAGCAGCGTCGGCCTAAGAACAGATACGCAGTATTTT. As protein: CASSVGLRTDTQYF.

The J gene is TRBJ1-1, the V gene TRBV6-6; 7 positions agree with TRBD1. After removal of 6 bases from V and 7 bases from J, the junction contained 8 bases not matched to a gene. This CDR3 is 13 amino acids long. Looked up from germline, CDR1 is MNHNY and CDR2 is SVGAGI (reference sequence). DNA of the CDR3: TGTGCCAGCAGGTCGGGACAGAGTCTTGAAGCTTTCTTT. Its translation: CASRSGQSLEAFF.